This TCR beta chain is from a study of cytomegalovirus exposure and HLA in healthy donors. Study in general: Among the 350 to 400 donors who were genotyped, over 70% fell in the genetic ancestry cluster that is associated with self-reported Caucasian donors.

General study findings and limits: Across HLA loci, a later analysis found differing TCR association rates, with DRB1 most and HLA-C fewest. An assumption of roughly uniform sequencing depth across donors underlay the presence/absence analyses.

This clone occurred a few times. Its antigen remains unidentified. This CDR3 has 16 amino acids. The germline V gene encodes CDR1 LNHDA and CDR2 SQIVND (reference sequence). The J segment lost 7 bases and the V segment lost 5 bases, leaving 11 bases of the junction unmatched. Amplification used 60 Vbeta primers and 13 Jbeta primers. Methods used by the authors: Unique TCR beta chains totaled some 80 million in a later count, with roughly 10 million of them shared. The assay was immunoSEQ multiplex PCR, and TCRdb's table has in-frame clones only and misses some. That table furnishes V, J and clone size, whereas the DNA furnished D and trimming. The data show about 150,000 clones, 72% seen once.

The specimen sequenced was PBMCs. The TCR was taken from a man aged 35 to 55 in good health and CMV-seronegative. The V and J genes are TRBV19 and TRBJ2-1; 10 nucleotides agree with TRBD2. In nucleotides, the CDR3 is TGTGCCAGTAGTGCCCCCAGCGGGGGGGCCTGGAATGAGCAGTTCTTC. It encodes CASSAPSGGAWNEQFF. The variable domain in full, completed from reference TRBV19 and TRBJ2-1, reads DGGITQSPKYLFRKEGQNVTLSCEQNLNHDAMYWYRQDPGQGLRLIYYSQIVNDFQKGDIAEGYSVSREKKESFPLTVTSAQKNPTAFYLCASSAPSGGAWNEQFFGPGTRLTVL.